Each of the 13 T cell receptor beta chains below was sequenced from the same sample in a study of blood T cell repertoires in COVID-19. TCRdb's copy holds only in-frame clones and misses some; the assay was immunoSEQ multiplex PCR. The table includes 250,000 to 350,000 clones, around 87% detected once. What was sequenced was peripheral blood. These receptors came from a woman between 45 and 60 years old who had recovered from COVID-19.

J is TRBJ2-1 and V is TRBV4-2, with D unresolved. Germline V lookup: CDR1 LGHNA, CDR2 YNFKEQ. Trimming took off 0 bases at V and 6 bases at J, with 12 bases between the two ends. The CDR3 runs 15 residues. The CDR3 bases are TGTGCCAGCAGCCAAGAGGCGCTAGGTAGCAATGAGCAGTTCTTC. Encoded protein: CASSQEALGSNEQFF.

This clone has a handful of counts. CDR3 nucleotide sequence: TGTGCCAGCAGCCCCTGGGCGACTAGCGGGAGGGGAGATACGCAGTATTTT. Translated: CASSPWATSGRGDTQYF. This rearrangement joins TRBV9 to TRBJ2-3; 14 nucleotides align to TRBD2. CDR1 and CDR2 (germline): SGDLS, YYNGEE. V lost 4 bases and J lost 5; bases outside the gene matches: 9. CDR3 length equals 17 residues.

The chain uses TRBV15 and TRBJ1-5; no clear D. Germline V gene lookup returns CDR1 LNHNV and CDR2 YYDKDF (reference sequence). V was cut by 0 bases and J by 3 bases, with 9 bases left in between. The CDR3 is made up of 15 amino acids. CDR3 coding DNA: TGTGCCACCAGCAGAGATCGACGGGACAATCAGCCCCAGCATTTT. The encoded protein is CATSRDRRDNQPQHF.

For the CDR3, the DNA is TGTGCCAGTAGTATGGACAGGGTGAGGGCCAACGTCCTGACTTTC. As protein: CASSMDRVRANVLTF. V gene TRBV19 combines with J gene TRBJ2-6, with 8 bases identical to TRBD1. Germline CDR1 reads LNHDA; CDR2 reads SQIVND (reference sequence). The J segment lost 5 bases and the V segment lost 3 bases, leaving 3 bases of the junction unmatched. This CDR3 comprises 15 residues.

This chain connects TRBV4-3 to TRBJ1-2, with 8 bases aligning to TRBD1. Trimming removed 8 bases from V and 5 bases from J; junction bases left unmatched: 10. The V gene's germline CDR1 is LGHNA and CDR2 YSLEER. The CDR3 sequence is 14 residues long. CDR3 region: CASSREGTGYGYTF. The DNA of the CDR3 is TGCGCCAGCTCGCGGGAAGGGACAGGTTATGGCTACACCTTC.

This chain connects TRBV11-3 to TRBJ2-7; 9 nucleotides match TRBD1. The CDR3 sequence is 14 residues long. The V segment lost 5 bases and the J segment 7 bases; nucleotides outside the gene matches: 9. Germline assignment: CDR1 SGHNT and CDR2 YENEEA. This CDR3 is CASSKRGTGREQYF. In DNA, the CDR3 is TGTGCCAGCAGCAAAAGAGGGACAGGGAGAGAGCAGTACTTC.

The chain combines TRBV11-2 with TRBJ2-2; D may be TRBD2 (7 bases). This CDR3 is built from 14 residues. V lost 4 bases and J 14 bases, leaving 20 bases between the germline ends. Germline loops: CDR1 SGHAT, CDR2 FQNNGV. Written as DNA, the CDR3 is TGTGCCAGCAGCTCCACCCGGGGGGCCTCGGACCTGTTTTTT. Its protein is CASSSTRGASDLFF.

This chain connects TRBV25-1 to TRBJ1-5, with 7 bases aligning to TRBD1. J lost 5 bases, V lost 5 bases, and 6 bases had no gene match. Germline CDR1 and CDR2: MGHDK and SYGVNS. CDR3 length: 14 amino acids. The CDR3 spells CASSQGQNYQPQHF. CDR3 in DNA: TGTGCCAGCAGTCAGGGACAGAACTATCAGCCCCAGCATTTT.

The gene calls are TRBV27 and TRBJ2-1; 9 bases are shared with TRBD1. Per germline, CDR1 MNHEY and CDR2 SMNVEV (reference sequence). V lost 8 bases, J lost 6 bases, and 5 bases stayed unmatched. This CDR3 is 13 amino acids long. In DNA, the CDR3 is TGTGCCAGCGGGGTACAGGGGGCCAATGAGCAGTTCTTC. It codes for CASGVQGANEQFF.

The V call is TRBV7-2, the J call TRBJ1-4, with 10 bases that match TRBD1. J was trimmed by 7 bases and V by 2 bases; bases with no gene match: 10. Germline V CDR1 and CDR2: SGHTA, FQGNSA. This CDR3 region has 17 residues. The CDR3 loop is CASSLNPGTGDFEKLFF. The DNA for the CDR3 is TGTGCCAGCAGCTTAAACCCCGGGACAGGGGATTTTGAAAAACTGTTTTTT. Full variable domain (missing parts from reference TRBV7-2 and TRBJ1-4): GAGVSQSPSNKVTEKGKDVELRCDPISGHTALYWYRQSLGQGLEFLIYFQGNSAPDKSGLPSDRFSAERTGGSVSTLTIQRTQQEDSAVYLCASSLNPGTGDFEKLFFGSGTQLSVL.

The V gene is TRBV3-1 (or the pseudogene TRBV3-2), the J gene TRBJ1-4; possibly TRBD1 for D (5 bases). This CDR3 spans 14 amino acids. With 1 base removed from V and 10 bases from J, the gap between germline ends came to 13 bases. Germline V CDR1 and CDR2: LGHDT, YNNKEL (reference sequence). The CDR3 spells CASSQGLTGGKLFF. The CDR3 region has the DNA TGTGCCAGCAGCCAAGGGTTGACGGGGGGAAAACTGTTTTTT.

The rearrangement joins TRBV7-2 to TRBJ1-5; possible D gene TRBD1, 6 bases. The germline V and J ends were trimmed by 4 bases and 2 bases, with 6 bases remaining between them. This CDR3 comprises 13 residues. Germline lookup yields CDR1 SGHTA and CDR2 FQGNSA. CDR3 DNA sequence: TGTGCCAGCAGCTGGACAGGCAATCAGCCCCAGCATTTT. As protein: CASSWTGNQPQHF. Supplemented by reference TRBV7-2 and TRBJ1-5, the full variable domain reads GAGVSQSPSNKVTEKGKDVELRCDPISGHTALYWYRQSLGQGLEFLIYFQGNSAPDKSGLPSDRFSAERTGGSVSTLTIQRTQQEDSAVYLCASSWTGNQPQHFGDGTRLSIL.

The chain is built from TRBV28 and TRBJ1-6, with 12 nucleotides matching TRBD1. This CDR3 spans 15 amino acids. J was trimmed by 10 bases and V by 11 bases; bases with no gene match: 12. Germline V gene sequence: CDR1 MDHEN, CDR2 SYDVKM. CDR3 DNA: TGTGCCGTACGGGGGGGACAGGGGGCTCGGTCACCCCTCCACTTT. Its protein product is CAVRGGQGARSPLHF.